The source of this T cell receptor beta chain is a study of OX40 agonist ivuxolimab in advanced cancers. CDR3 length: 14 amino acids. The trim removed 6 bases at V and 6 bases at J, leaving 7 bases unmatched. Per germline, CDR1 MNHNS and CDR2 SASEGT. TCRdb keeps only in-frame clones here, not all; method: immunoSEQ multiplex PCR. The table includes 98,000 or so clones, 91% detected once. The specimen comprised CD4+ or CD8+ T cells sorted from blood, sampled in a trial of the OX40 agonist ivuxolimab. The chain has TRBV6-1 and TRBJ2-7, with 11 bases matching TRBD2. The TCR was taken from an adult with an advanced solid tumor such as melanoma, head and neck, liver or kidney cancer. This CDR3 is CASSILAGGLEQYF. CDR3 coding DNA: TGTGCCAGCAGCATTCTAGCGGGAGGACTCGAGCAGTACTTC.